In this sample, the clone carrying this T cell receptor (beta chain) turned up once. Its target is not known. The V and J ends lost 4 bases and 5 bases respectively, with 7 bases between them. In germline, CDR1 is SGHNT, CDR2 YYREEE (reference sequence). The CDR3 sequence is 11 residues long. The record originates from a study of CD8+ T cells in alopecia areata. Study conclusions and caveats: Possibly as an HLA-related effect, TCR sharing across patients appeared less clear than in mice. In lesional scalp, particularly from alopecia totalis/universalis, clonality was higher than in normal scalp.

Extracted RNA was reverse transcribed into cDNA, the sequencing template. The repertoire was sequenced with immunoSEQ multiplex PCR; TCRdb's copy has only in-frame clones and lacks some. The data hold some 82,000 clones, with approximately 50% observed a single time. This sequence was found in a human donor with alopecia areata. The chain joins TRBV5-4 to TRBJ2-7; D is uncertain. Sequencing was carried out using NKG2D-high CD8+ T cells sorted from blood. The CDR3 DNA reads TGTGCCAGCAGCCAAGACAACGAGCAGTACTTC. This codes for CASSQDNEQYF.